The rows below give T cell receptor beta chains drawn from one sample of a study of circulating and synovial CD4+ cells in juvenile arthritis. Clones were sequenced by immunoSEQ multiplex PCR, and TCRdb holds only the in-frame ones, with some missing. The data contain thousands of clones, about 88% of them singletons. Sequencing was done on a sample of HLA-DR+ CD4+ T cells from blood. These receptors came from a human donor with juvenile idiopathic arthritis. Both conserved end residues are part of each CDR3. Each record gives: J gene, V gene, clone size, D gene, CDR3 protein, CDR3 DNA. The D gene is left open where the match is weak. For some rows the clone size is stated as once, few or many, or as a class when expanded; others skip it.

TRBJ1-2	TRBV4-3	-	-	CASSPGSSNYGYTF	TGCGCCAGCAGCCCAGGGTCCTCTAACTATGGCTACACCTTC
TRBJ2-5	TRBV30	-	-	CAWSVGLAFYTFSETQYF	TGTGCCTGGAGTGTAGGGCTAGCGTTTTACACCTTCTCCGAGACCCAGTACTTC
TRBJ1-3	TRBV5-1	-	TRBD1	CASSLGDRAYSGNTIYF	TGCGCCAGCAGCTTGGGGGACAGGGCCTACTCTGGAAACACCATATATTTT
TRBJ2-7	TRBV30	-	TRBD1	CAWNRDRGGGQYF	TGTGCCTGGAATAGGGACAGAGGAGGCGGGCAGTACTTC
TRBJ2-7	TRBV10-3	-	TRBD1	CAISDDGTDYEQYF	TGTGCCATCAGTGACGACGGGACAGACTACGAGCAGTACTTC
TRBJ2-1	TRBV28	-	TRBD2	CASSPFLGAAAGGRSYNEQFF	TGTGCCAGCAGTCCCTTTTTGGGGGCCGCGGCGGGAGGGAGATCCTACAATGAGCAGTTCTTC
TRBJ2-3	TRBV7-2	-	-	CASSLSGRRVLWDTQYF	TGTGCCAGCAGCTTATCCGGACGGCGGGTGCTTTGGGATACGCAGTATTTT
TRBJ2-7	TRBV19	once	-	CASSNRVSWVTPYEQYF	TGTGCCAGTAGTAATCGCGTTTCTTGGGTGACTCCGTACGAGCAGTACTTC
TRBJ2-1	TRBV4-3	-	-	CASSQISVHNEQFF	TGCGCCAGCAGCCAAATCAGCGTTCACAATGAGCAGTTCTTC
TRBJ1-2	TRBV9	-	-	CASSPAGQGSGYTF	TGTGCCAGCAGCCCAGCGGGGCAGGGAAGCGGCTACACCTTC
TRBJ2-1	TRBV7-2	-	TRBD2	CASSSPSGGATEQFF	TGTGCCAGCAGCTCCCCTAGCGGGGGGGCCACTGAGCAGTTCTTC
TRBJ1-5	TRBV5-1	-	TRBD1	CASSLQGQSNQPQHF	TGCGCCAGCAGCTTGCAGGGACAGTCGAATCAGCCCCAGCATTTT
TRBJ1-1	TRBV18	-	-	CASSPGPQGNTEAFF	TGTGCCAGCTCACCGGGCCCCCAGGGGAACACTGAAGCTTTCTTT
TRBJ2-1	TRBV27	few	-	CASSPTAAGEQFF	TGTGCCAGCAGTCCGACAGCAGCGGGTGAGCAGTTCTTC
TRBJ2-7	TRBV5-6	-	-	CASSLPRSSYEQYF	TGTGCCAGCAGCTTGCCGAGGAGCTCCTACGAGCAGTACTTC
TRBJ1-6	TRBV10-3	-	TRBD1	CAIRTGGNSPLHF	TGTGCCATCAGGACAGGGGGTAATTCACCCCTCCACTTT
TRBJ2-5	TRBV10-2	-	TRBD2	CASNTGRRAQETQYF	TGCGCCAGCAACACCGGGAGGAGGGCACAAGAGACCCAGTACTTC
TRBJ2-6	TRBV9	-	TRBD2	CASSVAPQQLAGNPSGANVLTF	TGTGCCAGCAGCGTAGCCCCCCAACAACTAGCGGGGAACCCCTCTGGGGCCAACGTCCTGACTTTC
TRBJ2-2	TRBV18	few	TRBD2	CASSPPAGERIRGDTGELFF	TGTGCCAGCTCACCACCGGCGGGAGAGCGAATCAGAGGGGACACCGGGGAGCTGTTTTTT
TRBJ1-2	TRBV2	-	TRBD1	CATSDRGLVYGYTF	TGTGCCACCTCGGACAGGGGGCTCGTCTATGGCTACACCTTC
TRBJ1-2	TRBV14	-	-	CASSQGLWQGGYTF	TGTGCCAGCAGCCAAGGGCTGTGGCAGGGTGGCTACACCTTC
TRBJ2-4	TRBV5-6	once	TRBD2	CASSSLGGAKNIQYF	TGTGCCAGCAGCTCCCTCGGGGGGGCTAAAAACATTCAGTACTTC
TRBJ1-4	TRBV6-1	few	TRBD1	CASSDGQGGEKLFF	TGTGCCAGCAGTGACGGACAGGGGGGTGAAAAACTGTTTTTT
TRBJ2-2	TRBV5-1	-	-	CASTGRGTGELFF	TGCGCCAGCACGGGCCGGGGCACCGGGGAGCTGTTTTTT
TRBJ2-5	TRBV10-1	-	TRBD1	CASSESRQGLETQYF	TGCGCCAGCAGTGAGTCACGACAGGGCTTAGAGACCCAGTACTTC
TRBJ2-3	TRBV9	-	TRBD2	CASSPSGVGGRDTQYF	TGTGCCAGCAGCCCCAGCGGGGTGGGGGGGAGGGATACGCAGTATTTT
TRBJ1-6	TRBV11-2	-	-	CASSLAGKGPLHF	TGTGCCAGCAGCTTGGCAGGGAAAGGACCCCTCCACTTT
TRBJ2-3	TRBV7-9	-	TRBD2	CASSLARSGRRDTQYF	TGTGCCAGCAGCTTAGCGCGTAGCGGGAGAAGAGATACGCAGTATTTT
TRBJ1-2	TRBV5-4	-	-	CASSLAGPGKGYTF	TGTGCCAGCAGCTTGGCCGGGCCAGGGAAGGGCTACACCTTC
TRBJ2-7	TRBV5-4	-	TRBD2	CASSLLAGGSSYEQYF	TGTGCCAGCAGCTTGTTGGCGGGAGGATCTTCCTACGAGCAGTACTTC
TRBJ1-2	TRBV19	-	-	CASGEQGVYGYTF	TGTGCCAGTGGGGAACAGGGAGTCTATGGCTACACCTTC
TRBJ1-1	TRBV28	-	-	CASSLFEAEAFF	TGTGCCAGCAGTTTGTTTGAGGCTGAAGCTTTCTTT
TRBJ1-2	TRBV5-1	-	TRBD1	CASSIATGAEGHGYTF	TGCGCCAGCAGCATAGCGACAGGGGCTGAGGGGCATGGCTACACCTTC
TRBJ1-4	TRBV5-6	-	-	CASSPRSGWEGKLFF	TGTGCCAGCAGCCCCAGGTCAGGGTGGGAAGGGAAACTGTTTTTT
TRBJ2-2	TRBV6-1	-	TRBD2	CASSARSGLAGANTGELFF	TGTGCCAGCAGTGCCCGTTCCGGACTAGCGGGAGCGAACACCGGGGAGCTGTTTTTT
TRBJ1-2	TRBV2	few	TRBD1	CASRAGQEYGYTF	TGTGCCAGCAGGGCGGGACAGGAATATGGCTACACCTTC
TRBJ2-1	TRBV5-1	-	TRBD1	CASSISGQGRSYNEQFF	TGCGCCAGCAGCATATCGGGACAGGGGAGATCCTACAATGAGCAGTTCTTC